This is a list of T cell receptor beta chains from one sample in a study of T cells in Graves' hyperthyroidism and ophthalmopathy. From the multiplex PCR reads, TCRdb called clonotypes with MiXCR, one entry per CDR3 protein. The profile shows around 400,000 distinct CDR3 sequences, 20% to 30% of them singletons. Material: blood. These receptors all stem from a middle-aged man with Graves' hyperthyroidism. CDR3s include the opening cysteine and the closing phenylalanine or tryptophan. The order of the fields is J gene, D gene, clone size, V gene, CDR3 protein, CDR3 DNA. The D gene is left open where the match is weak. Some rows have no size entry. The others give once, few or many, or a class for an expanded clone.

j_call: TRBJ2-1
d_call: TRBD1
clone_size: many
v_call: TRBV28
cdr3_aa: CASGSTGTVNNEQFF
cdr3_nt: TGTGCCAGCGGCTCAACCGGGACAGTGAACAATGAGCAGTTCTTC

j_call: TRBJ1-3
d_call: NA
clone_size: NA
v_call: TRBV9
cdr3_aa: CASSVGSGVDTIYF
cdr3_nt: TGTGCCAGCAGCGTAGGATCAGGGGTTGACACCATATATTTT

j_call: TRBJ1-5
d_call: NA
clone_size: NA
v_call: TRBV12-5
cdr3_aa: CASGLVQSRAGNQPQHF
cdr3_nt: TGTGCTAGTGGTTTGGTACAAAGCAGGGCTGGCAATCAGCCCCAGCATTTT

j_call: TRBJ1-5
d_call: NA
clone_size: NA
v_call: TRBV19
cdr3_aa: CASSSRGGASNQPQHF
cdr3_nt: TGTGCCAGTAGTAGCCGTGGGGGCGCTAGCAATCAGCCCCAGCATTTT

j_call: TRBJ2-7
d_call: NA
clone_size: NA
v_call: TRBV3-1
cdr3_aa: CASSWGGAPSYEQYF
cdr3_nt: TGTGCCAGCAGCTGGGGGGGGGCCCCCTCCTACGAGCAGTACTTC

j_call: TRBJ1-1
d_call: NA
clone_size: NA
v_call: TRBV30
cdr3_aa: CAWSDSLRAFF
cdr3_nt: TGTGCCTGGAGTGATTCCCTCCGAGCTTTCTTT

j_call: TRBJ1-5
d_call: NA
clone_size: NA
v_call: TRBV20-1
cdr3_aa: CSAKDGGHQPQHF
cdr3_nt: TGCAGTGCCAAGGACGGGGGGCATCAGCCCCAGCATTTT

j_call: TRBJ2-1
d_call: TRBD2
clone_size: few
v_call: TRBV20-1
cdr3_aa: CSAASGSSTYNEQFF
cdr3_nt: TGCAGTGCGGCTAGCGGGAGTAGTACCTACAATGAGCAGTTCTTC

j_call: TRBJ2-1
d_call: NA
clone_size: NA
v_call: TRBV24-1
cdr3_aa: CATSDLRGGSYNEQFF
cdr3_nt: TGTGCCACCAGTGATCTGAGGGGGGGCTCCTACAATGAGCAGTTCTTC

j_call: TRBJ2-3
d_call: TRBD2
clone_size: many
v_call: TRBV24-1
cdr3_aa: CATSVLAGAADTQYF
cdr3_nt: TGTGCCACCAGTGTACTAGCGGGAGCGGCAGATACGCAGTATTTT

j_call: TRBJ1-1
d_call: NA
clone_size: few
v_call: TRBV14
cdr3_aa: CASSQLSFLGTEAFF
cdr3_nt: TGTGCCAGCAGCCAATTGTCCTTCCTGGGCACTGAAGCTTTCTTT

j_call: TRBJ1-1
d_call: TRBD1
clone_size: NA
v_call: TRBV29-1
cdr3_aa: CSVEAPGGEAFF
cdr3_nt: TGCAGCGTTGAGGCCCCAGGGGGTGAAGCTTTCTTT

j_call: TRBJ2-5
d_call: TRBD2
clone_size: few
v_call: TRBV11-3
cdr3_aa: CASRPSERGQETQYF
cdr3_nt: TGTGCCAGCAGACCATCCGAGCGGGGCCAAGAGACCCAGTACTTC

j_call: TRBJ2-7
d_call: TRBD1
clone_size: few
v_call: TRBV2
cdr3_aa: CASRRDRRFHYEQYF
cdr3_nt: TGTGCCAGCCGACGGGACAGGCGCTTCCACTACGAGCAGTACTTC

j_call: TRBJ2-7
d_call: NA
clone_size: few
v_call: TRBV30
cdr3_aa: CAWTHTRWGADEQYF
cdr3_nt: TGTGCCTGGACCCACACCCGGTGGGGGGCCGACGAGCAGTACTTC

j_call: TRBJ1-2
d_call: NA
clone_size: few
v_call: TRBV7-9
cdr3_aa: CASSLAGGANYGYTF
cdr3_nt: TGTGCCAGCAGCTTAGCGGGCGGAGCTAACTATGGCTACACCTTC

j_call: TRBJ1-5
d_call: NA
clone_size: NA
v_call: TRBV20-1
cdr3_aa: CSAKDGNQPQHF
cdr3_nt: TGCAGTGCTAAGGACGGTAATCAGCCCCAGCATTTT

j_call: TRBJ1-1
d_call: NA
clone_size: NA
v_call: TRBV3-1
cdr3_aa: CASSQRGDAFF
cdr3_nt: TGTGCCAGCAGCCAACGGGGGGACGCTTTCTTT

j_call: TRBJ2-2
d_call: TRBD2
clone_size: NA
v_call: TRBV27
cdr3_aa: CASSYRGAREVSTGELFF
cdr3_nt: TGTGCCAGCAGTTACCGGGGGGCGCGGGAGGTGTCCACCGGGGAGCTGTTTTTT

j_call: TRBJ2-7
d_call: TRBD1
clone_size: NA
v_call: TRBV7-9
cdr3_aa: CASSSPGTGEYEQYF
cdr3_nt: TGTGCCAGCAGCTCCCCCGGGACAGGGGAGTACGAGCAGTACTTC

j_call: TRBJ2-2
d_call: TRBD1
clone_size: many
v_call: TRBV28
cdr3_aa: CASKIPGQGWTGELFF
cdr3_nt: TGTGCCAGCAAAATACCGGGACAGGGGTGGACCGGGGAGCTGTTTTTT

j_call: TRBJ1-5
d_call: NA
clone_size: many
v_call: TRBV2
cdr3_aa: CASSPLGGNQPQHF
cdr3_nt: TGTGCCAGCAGTCCTCTGGGGGGCAATCAGCCCCAGCATTTT

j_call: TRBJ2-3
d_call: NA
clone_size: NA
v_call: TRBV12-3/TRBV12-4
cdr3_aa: CASTPSDSPLRTDTQYF
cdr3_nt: TGTGCCAGCACTCCATCCGACAGCCCACTACGCACAGATACGCAGTATTTT

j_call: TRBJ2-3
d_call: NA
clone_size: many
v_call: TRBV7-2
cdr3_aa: CASSKGGVTDTQYF
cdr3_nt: TGTGCCAGCAGCAAGGGGGGGGTGACAGATACGCAGTATTTT

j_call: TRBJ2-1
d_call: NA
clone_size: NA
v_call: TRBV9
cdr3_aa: CASSVATGRYNEQFF
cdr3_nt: TGTGCCAGCAGCGTAGCCACAGGGCGATACAATGAGCAGTTCTTC

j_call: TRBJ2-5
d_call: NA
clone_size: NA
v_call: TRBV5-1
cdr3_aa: CASSFSFAGETQYF
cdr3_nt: TGCGCCAGCAGCTTCAGTTTCGCCGGGGAGACCCAGTACTTC

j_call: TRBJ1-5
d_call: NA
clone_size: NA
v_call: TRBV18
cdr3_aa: CASSRGTLNQPQHF
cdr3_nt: TGTGCCAGCTCACGCGGGACCCTGAATCAGCCCCAGCATTTT

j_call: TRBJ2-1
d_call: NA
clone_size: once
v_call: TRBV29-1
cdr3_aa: CSVVGDYNEQFF
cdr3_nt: TGCAGCGTTGTAGGGGACTACAATGAGCAGTTCTTC